This T cell receptor beta chain is from a study of Ad26.COV2.S vaccination and SARS-CoV-2 variants. Study-wide findings and caveats: Once vaccination had occurred, spike-specific CD8+ and CD4+ T cell responses reportedly showed substantial breadth. Spike-specific TCR breadth ran higher among vaccine recipients than placebo recipients.

Only in-frame clones appear in the TCRdb table, and some are missing; sequencing was by immunoSEQ multiplex PCR. The table includes around 340,000 clones, roughly 89% detected once. The CDR3 sequence is 15 residues long. Germline V gives CDR1 MGHDK, CDR2 SYGVNS. Trimming shortened V by 2 bases and J by 4 bases, and 14 bases separated the two germline ends. As concerns this clone: The antigen remains unidentified.

Treatment of the sample: roughly 18 received Ad26.COV2.S at low or high dose, single or two shots; 5 received placebo; per-sample allocation not given. Sampling took place 63 days after the first vaccine or placebo injection. This person who donated was an adult of 18-55 years in Boston. The receptor was derived from a person aged 18-65 years who received the Ad26.COV2.S COVID-19 vaccine or a placebo. The sequenced sample was peripheral blood, obtained in a trial of Ad26.COV2.S vaccine versus placebo. The chain links TRBV25-1 to TRBJ1-2; D gene ambiguous. The CDR3 here is CASSETGRSSYGYTF. The CDR3 nucleotides read TGTGCCAGCAGTGAAACCGGCAGGAGCTCCTATGGCTACACCTTC.